These T cell receptor beta chains were read from a single sample in a study of T cell responses to AZD1222 COVID-19 vaccine. Clones were read by immunoSEQ multiplex PCR, and TCRdb kept only the in-frame ones, dropping some. The data show roughly 97,000 clones, about 88% seen once. The source was peripheral blood, collected on day 0 of AZD1222 vaccination. These receptors were obtained from an adult in good health. Each CDR3 is given with its conserved first and last residue. The D gene is left open where the match is weak. Part of the rows lack a size; the others show once, few, many or a class for expanded clones.

J gene | clone size | D gene | V gene | CDR3 DNA | CDR3 protein
TRBJ1-5 | few | - | TRBV4-1 | TGCGCCAGCAGCCACGAGGAGGGTAACAATCAGCCCCAGCATTTT | CASSHEEGNNQPQHF
TRBJ2-2 | - | TRBD2 | TRBV25-1 | TGTGCCAGCACCCGTGCGGGGGACACCGGGGAGCTGTTTTTT | CASTRAGDTGELFF
TRBJ2-5 | - | TRBD1 | TRBV4-2 | TGTGCCAGCAGCCAAGTGCAGGGGGTGCAAGAGACCCAGTACTTC | CASSQVQGVQETQYF
TRBJ1-2 | few | - | TRBV2 | TGTGCCAGCAGTGGTAGGGCAGACTATGGCTACACCTTC | CASSGRADYGYTF
TRBJ1-1 | - | - | TRBV9 | TGTGCCAGCAGCTTCCTCCCTGGTAGGAACACTGAAGCTTTCTTT | CASSFLPGRNTEAFF
TRBJ2-3 | - | - | TRBV5-1 | TGCGCCAGCAGCTTGACTGCAGGAACAGATACGCAGTATTTT | CASSLTAGTDTQYF
TRBJ2-2 | once | - | TRBV9 | TGTGCCAGCAGCGTAATGAACACCGGGGAGCTGTTTTTT | CASSVMNTGELFF
TRBJ1-5 | - | TRBD1 | TRBV5-5 | TGTGCCAGCAGCTCGACAGGGGGTAGCCAGCCCCAGCATTTT | CASSSTGGSQPQHF
TRBJ2-2 | - | - | TRBV12-3/TRBV12-4 | TGTGCCAGCAGTCCTCTAACCGGGGAGCTGTTTTTT | CASSPLTGELFF
TRBJ1-2 | once | TRBD1 | TRBV10-3 | TGTGCCATCAGTGGGGGACAGAACTATGGCTACACCTTC | CAISGGQNYGYTF
TRBJ2-7 | - | TRBD1 | TRBV19 | TGTGCCAGTAGTCCGTGGACAGGGGTGGACGAGCAGTACTTC | CASSPWTGVDEQYF
TRBJ1-6 | few | - | TRBV7-9 | TGTGCCAGCAGCGGCGTTGGGAGTTTGGATTCACCCCTCCACTTT | CASSGVGSLDSPLHF
TRBJ1-5 | - | - | TRBV7-9 | TGTGCCAGCAGCCCAGTAGATAGCAATCAGCCCCAGCATTTT | CASSPVDSNQPQHF
TRBJ1-5 | few | - | TRBV30 | TGTGCCTGGAGTCTAACGACAGGCCCAAATCAGCCCCAGCATTTT | CAWSLTTGPNQPQHF
TRBJ1-5 | - | - | TRBV6-2/TRBV6-3 | TGTGCCAGCAGTCATGATCCGGGACGGCTCAATCAGCCCCAGCATTTT | CASSHDPGRLNQPQHF
TRBJ1-5 | - | - | TRBV12-3/TRBV12-4 | TGTGCCAGCAGTTCCATTCTTTATCAGCCCCAGCATTTT | CASSSILYQPQHF
TRBJ1-2 | many | - | TRBV2 | TGTGCCAGCACCCGCCCGGACGGCCTTGGCTACACCTTC | CASTRPDGLGYTF
TRBJ1-1 | - | - | TRBV11-2 | TGTGCCAGCAGCTTTTGGGGAAAGAACACTGAAGCTTTCTTT | CASSFWGKNTEAFF
TRBJ2-5 | - | - | TRBV28 | TGTGCCAGCAGTTTATCAGGGGAAGAGACCCAGTACTTC | CASSLSGEETQYF
TRBJ1-2 | - | - | TRBV21-1 | TGTGCCAGCAGCCGTCTCGTTCCGGGACAGGAAAGGGACTATGGCTACACCTTC | CASSRLVPGQERDYGYTF
TRBJ1-1 | - | - | TRBV12-3/TRBV12-4 | TGTGCCAGCAGCGTCATGAACACTGAAGCTTTCTTT | CASSVMNTEAFF
TRBJ2-1 | - | - | TRBV11-2 | TGTGCCAGCAGCTTAGGCGGTGATACGCTATACAATGAGCAGTTCTTC | CASSLGGDTLYNEQFF
TRBJ1-2 | - | TRBD1 | TRBV19 | TGTGCCAGTAGGGCCCGGGACAGGGAAAATGGCTACACCTTC | CASRARDRENGYTF
TRBJ1-4 | - | - | TRBV10-3 | TGTGCCATCAGCCCTTGGAGGGGGGACTTAACTAATGAAAAACTGTTTTTT | CAISPWRGDLTNEKLFF
TRBJ1-1 | - | - | TRBV19 | TGTGCCAGTAGTATGACAGTGGGGGTGACTGAAGCTTTCTTT | CASSMTVGVTEAFF
TRBJ1-1 | - | - | TRBV29-1 | TGCAGCGTTGATACCGGAAGGACTGAAGCTTTCTTT | CSVDTGRTEAFF
TRBJ2-5 | once | - | TRBV13 | TGTGCCAGCAGCACTAGTGGAGGGGAGACCCAGTACTTC | CASSTSGGETQYF
TRBJ2-7 | - | TRBD1 | TRBV6-1 | TGTGCCAGCAGTGAAGGGACAGGGTCCTCCTACGAGCAGTACTTC | CASSEGTGSSYEQYF
TRBJ2-7 | once | TRBD1 | TRBV7-9 | TGTGCCAGCAGCTTAGGACACGGGAAGGGGGCAGGGGAGCAGTACTTC | CASSLGHGKGAGEQYF
TRBJ1-1 | - | - | TRBV7-3 | TGTGCCAGCAGCCTTGACGGGTACACTGAAGCTTTCTTT | CASSLDGYTEAFF
TRBJ1-1 | once | - | TRBV7-6 | TGTGCCAGCAGCCTTCGGCGGGAGCAGTCCACTGAAGCTTTCTTT | CASSLRREQSTEAFF
TRBJ2-3 | - | TRBD1 | TRBV9 | TGTGCCAGCAGCGTAGATAGGGGGCCGGCAGGTACGCAGTATTTT | CASSVDRGPAGTQYF
TRBJ1-4 | - | - | TRBV27 | TGTGCCAGCAGTTTATCGCCGGGGTTCTACGAAAAACTGTTTTTT | CASSLSPGFYEKLFF
TRBJ1-1 | - | - | TRBV5-4 | TGTGCCAGCAGCTTGGCCCCCCTTAGACAGGAAGCTTTCTTT | CASSLAPLRQEAFF
TRBJ2-7 | - | - | TRBV28 | TGTGCCAGCACCCTCGGGTCAGCCTACGAGCAGTACTTC | CASTLGSAYEQYF
TRBJ1-2 | - | TRBD1 | TRBV4-1 | TGCGCCAGCAGCCAAGCAGGGGGCAATCACGGCTACACCTTC | CASSQAGGNHGYTF
TRBJ2-3 | - | - | TRBV7-3 | TGTGCCAGCAGCTCCGGGACGGACACAGATACGCAGTATTTT | CASSSGTDTDTQYF
TRBJ1-5 | - | - | TRBV6-6 | TGTGCCAGCAGTTACGTCGCAGGGATTCGCAATCAGCCCCAGCATTTT | CASSYVAGIRNQPQHF
TRBJ2-3 | once | - | TRBV6-5 | TGTGCCAGCAGAACGGACGGGTATGATACGCAGTATTTT | CASRTDGYDTQYF
TRBJ2-3 | - | - | TRBV19 | TGTGCCAGTAGTATGGTGGGCAGGGAATATACGCAGTATTTT | CASSMVGREYTQYF
TRBJ1-1 | many | TRBD1 | TRBV29-1 | TGCAGCTCTCGGACAGGGGAGATAGGAGCTTTCTTT | CSSRTGEIGAFF
TRBJ1-2 | - | - | TRBV18 | TGTGCCAGCTCACCCGAGGGCCCCTCTAACTATGGCTACACCTTC | CASSPEGPSNYGYTF
TRBJ2-3 | - | - | TRBV15 | TGTGCCACCAGCAGATTATACAGGGTCACAGATACGCAGTATTTT | CATSRLYRVTDTQYF
TRBJ1-4 | once | - | TRBV5-4 | TGTGCCAGCAGCTTGGGGGGCCAGCCCCGTGAAAAACTGTTTTTT | CASSLGGQPREKLFF
TRBJ1-1 | - | - | TRBV6-5 | TGTGCCAGCAGTTTTGCAGGGGCGAGCACTGAAGCTTTCTTT | CASSFAGASTEAFF
TRBJ2-5 | - | TRBD1 | TRBV2 | TGTGCCAGCCCGGGACAGTCCCAGGAGACCCAGTACTTC | CASPGQSQETQYF
TRBJ1-3 | - | - | TRBV7-3 | TGTGCCAGCAGCTTAAGCTCGGCGGGCTCTGGAAACACCATATATTTT | CASSLSSAGSGNTIYF
TRBJ2-4 | - | - | TRBV6-1 | TGTGCCAGCAGTGAAATGCCCCTCGACTTAACAGGGTCGGGGGCCAAAAACATTCAGTACTTC | CASSEMPLDLTGSGAKNIQYF
TRBJ2-1 | - | - | TRBV5-4 | TGTGCCAGCAGCCCGGGCCTAGTGGGCAATGAGCAGTTCTTC | CASSPGLVGNEQFF
TRBJ1-1 | - | - | TRBV27 | TGTGCCAGCAACTCAGACAGGACCAACACTGAAGCTTTCTTT | CASNSDRTNTEAFF
TRBJ2-3 | - | - | TRBV7-3 | TGTGCCAGCAGCCCGAGTAGTGGGGGGGCCCGCACAGATACGCAGTATTTT | CASSPSSGGARTDTQYF
TRBJ2-1 | - | - | TRBV19 | TGTGCCAGTAGTATAGGGGGTTGGACCTACAATGAGCAGTTCTTC | CASSIGGWTYNEQFF
TRBJ2-3 | few | - | TRBV9 | TGTGCCAGCAGCGTAGGGGGTGGGGAAGGAGATACGCAGTATTTT | CASSVGGGEGDTQYF
TRBJ2-7 | - | TRBD1 | TRBV7-9 | TGTGCCAGCAGCTTGGGAGCCGGGACAGCCTACGAGCAGTACTTC | CASSLGAGTAYEQYF
TRBJ1-1 | - | - | TRBV4-1 | TGCGCCAGCAGCCCCCCCGAGGGGGGTCGGATTGAAGCTTTCTTT | CASSPPEGGRIEAFF
TRBJ1-5 | - | - | TRBV12-3/TRBV12-4 | TGTGCCAGCAGTCCCCTTCCGGGTCAGCCCCAGCATTTT | CASSPLPGQPQHF
TRBJ1-2 | - | - | TRBV13 | TGTGCCAGCAGCTTAGTATTGGTGGGTGGCTACACCTTC | CASSLVLVGGYTF
TRBJ2-2 | - | - | TRBV19 | TGTGCCAGTAGTGGCCGGACACGACCCAACACCGGGGAGCTGTTTTTT | CASSGRTRPNTGELFF